Presented here are 12 T cell receptor beta chains from one specimen sequenced in a study of somatic mutations in cytotoxic T cells in rheumatoid arthritis. Assay: immunoSEQ multiplex PCR; the TCRdb copy retains only in-frame clones and omits some. Of some 30,000 clones listed, 82% are singletons. The sequencing sample was made of CD8+ T cells sorted from blood. Every receptor here comes from an adult with rheumatoid arthritis.

This clone has a handful of counts. The CDR3 here is CASSWTSGGSSYEQYF. CDR3 nucleotide sequence: TGCGCCAGCAGCTGGACTAGCGGGGGTAGCTCCTACGAGCAGTACTTC. This rearrangement joins TRBV5-1 to TRBJ2-7; 13 bases match TRBD2. V was pared by 3 bases and J by 0 bases, with 3 bases of the junction left unmatched. Germline V gene lookup returns CDR1 SGHRS and CDR2 YFSETQ. The CDR3 consists of 16 residues.

The chain is built from TRBV5-4 and TRBJ1-1, with 11 positions matching TRBD1. CDR1 SGHNT and CDR2 YYREEE come from the germline V gene (reference sequence). This CDR3 region has 17 residues. The junction had 7 bases not matched to a gene; V was cut back by 3 bases and J by 0 bases. CDR3 coding DNA: TGTGCCAGCAGCTCGACAGGGACAGGGGGATTGAACACTGAAGCTTTCTTT. This codes for CASSSTGTGGLNTEAFF.

This clone was seen a few times. CDR3 coding DNA: TGTGCCAGCAGTGAAGAGGGGGGCAGCTCCTACGAGCAGTACTTC. Residues: CASSEEGGSSYEQYF. V usage is TRBV6-1 and J usage is TRBJ2-7, with D possibly being TRBD1 or TRBD2 (6 bases each). This CDR3 spans 15 amino acids. V dropped 1 base and J dropped 0 bases, with 10 bases sitting between them. Germline CDR1 and CDR2: MNHNS and SASEGT.

In DNA form, the CDR3 reads TGTGCCAGCAGCGGTACTAGCGGGGGTTCAGATACGCAGTATTTT. Encoded protein: CASSGTSGGSDTQYF. The chain carries TRBV6-4 and TRBJ2-3; TRBD2 matches at 11 bases. The V gene end was trimmed by 6 bases and the J gene end by 4 bases; junction bases not matched to a gene: 6. Germline-derived CDR1 and CDR2 are MRHNA and SNTAGT. The CDR3 has 15 amino acids.

The CDR3 reads CASSEVEGAAYEQYF. The CDR3 DNA is TGTGCCAGCAGTGAAGTGGAGGGGGCGGCCTACGAGCAGTACTTC. V and J are TRBV25-1 and TRBJ2-7, with a possible D match to TRBD1 (7 bases). The CDR3 sequence is 15 residues long. V lost 2 bases and J 2 bases, leaving 13 bases between the germline ends. Germline CDR1 is MGHDK and CDR2 is SYGVNS.

V is TRBV19 and J is TRBJ2-7, with D perhaps matching TRBD2 (6 bases). The CDR3 spans 13 residues. Trimming removed 4 bases at V and 4 bases at J, with 11 bases between. The germline CDR1 and CDR2 sequences are LNHDA and SQIVND (reference sequence). The chain's CDR3 is CASSNGLPYEQYF. CDR3 sequence (DNA): TGTGCCAGTAGTAATGGACTACCTTACGAGCAGTACTTC.

The V call is TRBV6-5, the J call TRBJ1-3, with D possibly matching TRBD1 (5 bases). Trimming took 4 bases from V and 4 from J, leaving 14 bases between them. Germline loops: CDR1 MNHEY, CDR2 SVGAGI. CDR3 length equals 15 residues. In DNA, the CDR3 is TGTGCCAGCAGTTTCTTCGGGGCGGCGGGAAACACCATATATTTT. This gives the protein CASSFFGAAGNTIYF.

The V and J genes are TRBV6-6 and TRBJ2-1; weak D call: TRBD1 (5 bases). The CDR3 runs to 16 residues. Germline loops: CDR1 MNHNY, CDR2 SVGAGI (reference sequence). Trimming cost V 2 bases and J 2 bases, with 13 bases left between them. As DNA, the CDR3 is TGTGCCAGCAGTTACGATGGTTCAGGGACCTACAATGAGCAGTTCTTC. Translating it yields CASSYDGSGTYNEQFF.

In DNA form, the CDR3 reads TGCGCCAGCAGCTTGCCCATGGACAGCTCGAACACTGAAGCTTTCTTT. Its translation is CASSLPMDSSNTEAFF. The V call is TRBV5-1, the J call TRBJ1-1, with D possibly TRBD1 on 6 matching bases. The CDR3 runs to 16 residues. The V end was cut by 1 base, the J end by 1 base, with 14 bases between. Germline-derived CDR1 and CDR2 are SGHRS and YFSETQ.

The chain recombines TRBV28 with TRBJ1-1; 7 bases fit TRBD1. The CDR3 consists of 14 residues. Germline V gene sequence: CDR1 MDHEN, CDR2 SYDVKM. The V gene end was trimmed by 6 bases and the J gene end by 1 base; junction bases not matched to a gene: 5. DNA of the CDR3: TGTGCCAGCAGACAGGGACAGTGGAACACTGAAGCTTTCTTT. Translation gives CASRQGQWNTEAFF.

The chain is built from TRBV9 and TRBJ2-7, with D possibly being TRBD2 (6 bases). The CDR3 is made up of 15 amino acids. Germline values: CDR1 SGDLS, CDR2 YYNGEE. Deletions cut 0 bases from V and 2 bases from J, with 12 bases between. CDR3 in DNA: TGTGCCAGCAGCGTAGGGGCTGGCGGGGCCTACGAGCAGTACTTC. Encoded protein: CASSVGAGGAYEQYF.

The chain employs TRBV10-2 and TRBJ2-1, with D possibly TRBD2 on 5 matching bases. This CDR3 spans 14 amino acids. V was pared by 2 bases and J by 3 bases, with 8 bases between. Per the germline V gene, CDR1 is WSHSY and CDR2 is SAAADI. Written as DNA, the CDR3 is TGCGCCAGCAGTGAGCGGGAAGTCTACAATGAGCAGTTCTTC. Encoded protein: CASSEREVYNEQFF.